This paragraph covers one T cell receptor (beta chain) sequence. Antigen: not known. Its ends do not fully match the called genes, so a read error is possible. This sample stems from a study of molecular identifiers for immune sequencing clone quantification. Study-wide context: The replicate experiment used RNA from roughly 18,000 or 92,000 naive CD8 cells. This RNA was split into five aliquots, and four of them were sequenced.

Looked up from germline, CDR1 is MNHEY and CDR2 is SVGAGI. The length of the CDR3 is 14 residues. Using its own MiXCR run on the PCR reads, TCRdb lists one record per CDR3 protein. The sample yields hundreds of thousands of distinct CDR3 sequences, just under 20% seen once. Findings and caveats of the study: Sizes of highly expanded clones could be underestimated through identical TCRs sharing a barcode.

The chain is built from TRBV6-5 and TRBJ1-5, with D unresolved. The clonotype comes from a human donor in good health. Some libraries in this study had Jurkat cell RNA spiked in. Input material: naive CD8+ T cells from blood, with Jurkat cell RNA spiked in. Subset denoted: FACS-sorted CD8+CD4-CCR7+CD45RA+ naive T cells. CDR3 sequence reads: CASSYSGSNRPQHF. As DNA, the CDR3 is TGTGCCAGCAGTTACTCAGGTAGCAATCGGCCCCAGCATTTT.